One and the same sample provided the 28 T cell receptor beta chains below, sequenced in a study of blood T cell repertoires in COVID-19. Profiled with immunoSEQ multiplex PCR; TCRdb holds only in-frame clones, not every one. The sample has about 180,000 clones, about 83% seen once; the top ten hold around 8.6%. Sequencing was done on a sample of PBMCs or T cells enriched from blood (not recorded which). The receptors derive from a woman aged 25 to 39 who had recovered from COVID-19.

In nucleotides, the CDR3 is TGTGCCAGTAGTCAAACTAGCGCTAGCTCCTACAATGAGCAGTTCTTC. Amino acids: CASSQTSASSYNEQFF. V and J are TRBV19 and TRBJ2-1, with 7 positions matching TRBD2. V gave up 5 bases and J gave up 0 bases; unmatched junction bases: 7. The CDR3 is 16 amino acids. Germline-derived CDR1 and CDR2 are LNHDA and SQIVND (reference sequence).

The genes are TRBV20-1 and TRBJ2-1, with a possible D match to TRBD1 (6 bases). Germline lookup yields CDR1 DFQATT and CDR2 SNEGSKA (reference sequence). The CDR3 runs 14 residues. V was pared by 3 bases and J by 3 bases, with 12 bases between. CDR3 DNA: TGCAGTGCTAGTACAGGGTGGGACTACAATGAGCAGTTCTTC. It codes for CSASTGWDYNEQFF.

The chain uses TRBV7-9 and TRBJ1-3; possible D gene TRBD1, 6 bases. V shed 4 bases and J shed 4 bases, with 14 bases lying between them. Germline V lookup: CDR1 SEHNR, CDR2 FQNEAQ (reference sequence). The CDR3 is 15 amino acids. The CDR3 here is CASSSVTGRGNTIYF. The CDR3 DNA reads as TGTGCCAGCAGCTCCGTAACAGGGCGGGGAAACACCATATATTTT.

The chain recombines TRBV29-1 with TRBJ2-7, with D maybe TRBD2 (6 bases). The germline CDR1 and CDR2 sequences are SQVTM and ANQGSEA. CDR3 length: 13 residues. V was cut by 4 bases and J by 5 bases, with 15 bases left in between. The CDR3 bases are TGCAGCGTTGTGGGGCGGGGTTACAACGAGCAGTACTTC. It is translated as CSVVGRGYNEQYF.

The chain recombines TRBV27 with TRBJ2-1; a weak D match, TRBD2 (6 bases). The CDR3 spans 16 residues. Germline CDR1 and CDR2: MNHEY and SMNVEV (reference sequence). The germline V and J ends were trimmed by 7 bases and 0 bases, with 16 bases remaining between them. The CDR3 spells CASIMTRPDSYNEQFF. The CDR3 bases are TGTGCCAGCATCATGACTAGGCCCGACTCCTACAATGAGCAGTTCTTC.

The chain couples TRBV29-1 to TRBJ2-5; TRBD1 is a possible D gene (5 bases). The germline V gene encodes CDR1 SQVTM and CDR2 ANQGSEA. The CDR3 spans 14 residues. Trimming removed 5 bases from V and 5 bases from J, with 18 bases in between. The CDR3 loop is CSVLTDGAGETQYF. The CDR3 coding sequence is TGCAGCGTTCTGACGGATGGGGCAGGGGAGACCCAGTACTTC.

This clone appeared a few times. The gene calls are TRBV11-3 and TRBJ1-1; D remains unclear. Trimming left V 2 bases short and J 1 base short, with 5 bases between. The germline V gene has CDR1 SGHNT and CDR2 YENEEA. This CDR3 has 13 amino acids. As DNA, the CDR3 is TGTGCCAGCAGCTTATACGGGAACACTGAAGCTTTCTTT. Its protein product is CASSLYGNTEAFF.

The chain combines TRBV6-5 with TRBJ2-7; D remains unclear. The CDR3 has 12 residues. With 6 bases removed from V and 2 bases from J, the gap between germline ends came to 8 bases. In germline, CDR1 is MNHEY, CDR2 SVGAGI. The chain's CDR3 is CASSVEPYEQYF. For the CDR3, the DNA is TGTGCCAGCAGCGTAGAACCCTACGAGCAGTACTTC.

This chain uses TRBV5-4 with TRBJ2-7, with D unclear. CDR3 size: 12 residues. Germline V gene sequence: CDR1 SGHNT, CDR2 YYREEE (reference sequence). V was pared by 1 base and J by 3 bases, with 5 bases between. In DNA form, the CDR3 reads TGTGCCAGCAGCTTGCTAGGCTACGAGCAGTACTTC. Translation: CASSLLGYEQYF.

The V gene is TRBV20-1, the J gene TRBJ2-3; D remains unclear. From germline, CDR1 is DFQATT and CDR2 SNEGSKA (reference sequence). CDR3 length: 16 amino acids. The ends were cut back, 6 bases at V and 0 bases at J, with 19 bases in the middle. CDR3 sequence: CSASAQVRLSTDTQYF. CDR3 nucleotides: TGCAGTGCCAGTGCCCAGGTTAGGCTAAGCACAGATACGCAGTATTTT.

There are a few counts of this clone. This sequence joins TRBV5-1 and TRBJ2-2; D call uncertain. V shed 6 bases and J shed 3 bases, with 12 bases lying between them. Germline V CDR1 and CDR2: SGHRS, YFSETQ. The CDR3 sequence is 14 residues long. CDR3 nucleotide sequence: TGCGCCAGCACCGAGACTCCGGACACCGGGGAGCTGTTTTTT. This codes for CASTETPDTGELFF.

The CDR3 nucleotides are TGTGCCAGCAGCTTTGGACAGGCCTATGGCTACACCTTC. It encodes CASSFGQAYGYTF. This chain joins TRBV7-9 and TRBJ1-2, with 7 bases matching TRBD1. Per germline, CDR1 SEHNR and CDR2 FQNEAQ (reference sequence). V dropped 3 bases and J dropped 4; count of bases not matched to a gene: 2. The CDR3 loop spans 13 amino acids.

The V and J genes are TRBV18 and TRBJ1-1; 7 bases are shared with TRBD1. V dropped 4 bases and J dropped 3; count of bases not matched to a gene: 2. This CDR3 has 13 residues. The germline CDR1 and CDR2 sequences are KGHSH and LQKENI. The CDR3 DNA reads TGTGCCAGCTCACAACAGGGGTACACTGAAGCTTTCTTT. This codes for CASSQQGYTEAFF.

The rearrangement joins TRBV11-2 to TRBJ1-6; 7 bases match TRBD1. V dropped 6 bases and J dropped 8; count of bases not matched to a gene: 10. Germline V gene lookup returns CDR1 SGHAT and CDR2 FQNNGV. The CDR3 has 15 amino acids. The CDR3 spells CASRRPGQKDSPLHF. CDR3 DNA: TGTGCCAGCAGGCGACCGGGACAGAAAGATTCACCCCTCCACTTT.

J is TRBJ1-2 and V is TRBV28, with D unresolved. Germline CDR1 is MDHEN and CDR2 is SYDVKM. V was pared by 8 bases and J by 8 bases, with 18 bases between. This CDR3 comprises 13 residues. CDR3 sequence reads: CASYRSLMRGYTF. Here the CDR3 DNA reads TGTGCCAGCTATCGATCCCTCATGAGGGGCTACACCTTC.

This chain uses TRBV24-1 with TRBJ2-1; no reliable D call. The CDR3 loop spans 14 amino acids. Trimming took 6 bases from V and 4 from J, leaving 12 bases between them. Germline lookup yields CDR1 KGHDR and CDR2 SFDVKD. The CDR3 DNA sequence: TGTGCCACCAGTAACGGTGGCGGATACAATGAGCAGTTCTTC. Encoded protein: CATSNGGGYNEQFF.

This chain uses TRBV5-1 with TRBJ1-6; 8 positions agree with TRBD1. Germline V gene lookup returns CDR1 SGHRS and CDR2 YFSETQ. The length of the CDR3 is 15 residues. V lost 4 bases, J lost 14 bases, and 14 bases stayed unmatched. The CDR3: CASSPGQADGGTLHF. The CDR3 DNA reads TGCGCCAGCAGCCCGGGACAGGCCGATGGGGGGACCCTCCACTTT.

This chain uses TRBV28 with TRBJ1-2; D is possibly TRBD1 (5 bases). Trimming removed 2 bases at V and 2 bases at J, with 21 bases between. This CDR3 has 18 amino acids. Per germline, CDR1 MDHEN and CDR2 SYDVKM. CDR3 region: CASSLVGQGGIRNYGYTF. Written as DNA, the CDR3 is TGTGCCAGCAGTTTAGTAGGGCAGGGAGGAATTAGGAACTATGGCTACACCTTC.

For the CDR3, the DNA is TGTGCCAGCAGCAGAACAGGGATTCAAGAGACCCAGTACTTC. This translates into CASSRTGIQETQYF. The rearrangement links TRBV7-3 to TRBJ2-5; weak D call: TRBD1 (6 bases). The CDR3 is made up of 14 amino acids. V lost 5 bases to trimming and J lost 2 bases, with 12 bases between them. The germline V gene encodes CDR1 SGHTA and CDR2 FQGTGA. The complete variable domain, with remaining parts taken from reference TRBV7-3 and TRBJ2-5, reads GAGVSQTPSNKVTEKGKYVELRCDPISGHTALYWYRQSLGQGPEFLIYFQGTGAADDSGLPNDRFFAVRPEGSVSTLKIQRTERGDSAVYLCASSRTGIQETQYFGPGTRLLVL.

The chain recombines TRBV28 with TRBJ1-2; weak D call: TRBD1 (6 bases). Trimming shortened V by 1 base and J by 2 bases, and 8 bases separated the two germline ends. The CDR3 extends over 14 amino acids. The V gene's germline CDR1 is MDHEN and CDR2 SYDVKM. CDR3 residues: CASSLSGQNYGYTF. DNA of the CDR3: TGTGCCAGCAGTTTATCAGGACAGAACTATGGCTACACCTTC.

The chain carries TRBV7-2 and TRBJ1-2, with 7 bases fitting TRBD1. CDR3 length: 13 amino acids. Germline CDR1 reads SGHTA; CDR2 reads FQGNSA. The J segment lost 8 bases and the V segment lost 5 bases, leaving 8 bases of the junction unmatched. This CDR3 is CASSVGQVGGYTF. In DNA, the CDR3 is TGTGCCAGCAGCGTCGGACAGGTGGGAGGCTACACCTTC.

V usage is TRBV7-9 and J usage is TRBJ2-3; 11 bases fit TRBD1. Germline-derived CDR1 and CDR2 are SEHNR and FQNEAQ (reference sequence). V shed 1 base and J 7 bases; nucleotides not matched to a gene: 13. The CDR3 is 18 amino acids. The DNA for the CDR3 is TGTGCCAGCAGCTTAGGCAAGATAGGACAGGGGGCCGCCAATACGCAGTATTTT. Amino acid sequence: CASSLGKIGQGAANTQYF.

This chain joins TRBV7-3 and TRBJ2-2; 13 nucleotides match TRBD2. CDR3 length: 18 amino acids. Per germline, CDR1 SGHTA and CDR2 FQGTGA. Unmatched junction bases numbered 9, after V lost 4 bases and J lost 4 bases. CDR3 protein: CASSSPTRTSGGTGELFF. The CDR3, as DNA: TGTGCCAGCAGCTCGCCAACCCGGACTAGCGGGGGCACCGGGGAGCTGTTTTTT.

The chain combines TRBV27 with TRBJ2-3; TRBD1 is a possible D gene (5 bases). The CDR3 length is 13 residues. Germline lookup yields CDR1 MNHEY and CDR2 SMNVEV (reference sequence). The germline V and J ends were trimmed by 5 bases and 4 bases, with 10 bases remaining between them. CDR3 amino acids: CASSPPGSDTQYF. DNA for the CDR3: TGTGCCAGCAGTCCCCCAGGGTCAGATACGCAGTATTTT.

CDR3 in DNA: TGTGCCAGCAGCCAATTAGGGGGTCCCTTCTACAATGAGCAGTTCTTC. Translating gives CASSQLGGPFYNEQFF. This chain joins TRBV3-1 (or the pseudogene TRBV3-2) and TRBJ2-1, with D tentatively TRBD1 (6 bases). The germline CDR1 and CDR2 sequences are LGHDT and YNNKEL (reference sequence). The V end lost 2 bases, the J end lost 3 bases, and 14 bases lay between the germline ends. The CDR3 is 16 amino acids.

This rearrangement joins TRBV12-5 to TRBJ2-7; no clear D. Trimming took 2 bases from V and 4 from J, leaving 6 bases between them. Per germline, CDR1 LGHNT and CDR2 FRNRAP. This CDR3 comprises 12 residues. CDR3 in amino acids: CASGLPIYEQYF. As DNA, the CDR3 is TGTGCTAGTGGTTTGCCAATTTACGAGCAGTACTTC.

The chain employs TRBV6-5 and TRBJ2-3, with D perhaps matching TRBD2 (6 bases). Trimming took 2 bases from V and 8 from J, leaving 20 bases between them. The CDR3 contains 16 residues. Germline lookup yields CDR1 MNHEY and CDR2 SVGAGI. CDR3 nucleotide sequence: TGTGCCAGCAGTTACCGGGAGCGGAGGGGCTTAGGTACGCAGTATTTT. Translated: CASSYRERRGLGTQYF.

The V and J genes are TRBV28 and TRBJ2-3, with 9 bases aligning to TRBD1. V shed 4 bases and J 8 bases; nucleotides not matched to a gene: 22. CDR3 length equals 19 residues. Germline-derived CDR1 and CDR2 are MDHEN and SYDVKM. CDR3 sequence: CASSYSREKTQVGQGTQYF. The DNA of the CDR3 is TGTGCCAGCAGTTACTCCCGCGAAAAAACCCAAGTGGGACAGGGTACGCAGTATTTT.